This is a list of T cell receptor beta chains from one sample in a study of Ad26.COV2.S vaccination and SARS-CoV-2 variants. Produced via immunoSEQ multiplex PCR; TCRdb's table is partial and in-frame only. Of roughly 700,000 clones listed, around 89% are singletons. The material was peripheral blood, obtained in a trial of Ad26.COV2.S vaccine versus placebo. These receptor sequences come from a person between 18 and 59 years old who received the Ad26.COV2.S COVID-19 vaccine or a placebo. Both conserved end residues are part of each CDR3. D genes are given only for firm matches. Expanded clones are given a class, and other clones once, few, many or no size at all.

abundance,v_gene,j_gene,d_gene,CDR3nt,CDR3aa
-,TRBV24-1,TRBJ2-3,TRBD1,TGTGCCACCAGTGATCGAAACGACAGGGGGACAGATACGCAGTATTTT,CATSDRNDRGTDTQYF
-,TRBV5-1,TRBJ1-6,-,TGCGCCAGCAGCCAGGTGGTAGCAGGTGATAATTCACCCCTCCACTTT,CASSQVVAGDNSPLHF
once,TRBV6-5,TRBJ2-1,TRBD1,TGTGCCAGCAGACGCGGGACAGGGTGGTACAATGAGCAGTTCTTC,CASRRGTGWYNEQFF
-,TRBV12-3/TRBV12-4,TRBJ1-1,TRBD1,TGTGCCAGCAGCTCGACAGGGAATACTGAAGCTTTCTTT,CASSSTGNTEAFF
-,TRBV20-1,TRBJ1-1,-,TGCAGTGCTAGTGGGGGGGGGACTGAAGCTTTCTTT,CSASGGGTEAFF
-,TRBV6-2/TRBV6-3,TRBJ2-7,TRBD1,TGTGCCAGCAGTTACCTCGGACAGGGGTTGGGCGAGCAGTACTTC,CASSYLGQGLGEQYF
-,TRBV18,TRBJ2-5,-,TGTGCCAGCTCACCAGGGGTTTTGGAGACCCAGTACTTC,CASSPGVLETQYF
-,TRBV19,TRBJ2-5,-,TGTGCCAGTAGTAACCTCTACGGGGCCCAAGAGACCCAGTACTTC,CASSNLYGAQETQYF
-,TRBV30,TRBJ1-3,-,TGTGCCTTACAGGCAAACGGAAACACCATATATTTT,CALQANGNTIYF
-,TRBV6-5,TRBJ1-3,-,TGTGCCAGCAGTTACGAATCGTCGGGTGGAAACACCATATATTTT,CASSYESSGGNTIYF
-,TRBV27,TRBJ2-7,-,TGTGCCAGCAGTTTACGGGGAAGCGACGAGCAGTACTTC,CASSLRGSDEQYF
-,TRBV4-1,TRBJ1-5,-,TGCGCCAGCAGCCAAGTTGGGAATCAGCCCCAGCATTTT,CASSQVGNQPQHF
-,TRBV5-1,TRBJ2-3,TRBD2,TGCGCCAGCAGCTGGCGGGGGGGCACAGATACGCAGTATTTT,CASSWRGGTDTQYF
-,TRBV6-5,TRBJ2-7,TRBD1,TGTGCCAGCAGCTTGGGACAGGGAACCTACGAGCAGTACTTC,CASSLGQGTYEQYF
-,TRBV7-2,TRBJ2-2,-,TGTGCCAGCAGCTTGGCGAAGGGTAACACCGGGGAGCTGTTTTTT,CASSLAKGNTGELFF
-,TRBV6-5,TRBJ2-5,-,TGTGCCAGCAGTTACACGGGACAAGAGACCCAGTACTTC,CASSYTGQETQYF
-,TRBV5-6,TRBJ2-7,TRBD1,TGTGCCAGCAGCTTGCCGGGACAGGGCTACGAGCAGTACTTC,CASSLPGQGYEQYF
-,TRBV18,TRBJ2-7,TRBD2,TGTGCCAGCTCATACGGGACTAGCGGGAGTAACCACGAGCAGTACTTC,CASSYGTSGSNHEQYF